Detailed here is one TCR beta chain. The antigen it recognizes is unknown. Base qualities are not at hand, and no much larger clone is one base apart. The CDR3 holds 15 amino acids from the cysteine to the phenylalanine. Left in the record is the CDR3 DNA by itself, 45 bases read in frame from the first base. V is cut back by 4 bases and J by 2 bases, with 5 bases in the junction unmatched. From a lookup of the germline V gene, CDR1 and CDR2 are MDHEN and SYDVKM. These data are taken from a study of shared clonotypes between healthy human individuals (dated by TCRdb to between 2020 and 2021). Notes on the research overall: The cohort comprised two women and a few men aged 18 to 49 years. To increase sequencing depth and limit assay-specific biases, TCR repertoire library preparation and sequencing were carried out by different laboratories using diverse techniques. Per donor, leukapheresis produced somewhere between about 0.8 and 9.5 billion PBMCs. To estimate repertoire size and how much clonotypes are shared between individuals, the study performed deep sequencing of blood TCR repertoires from a handful of healthy adults. For each donor, three plates each were used for CD4 naive and CD4 memory, two plates were used for CD8 naive, and one plate was used for CD8 memory. What the research found in general, with its limitations: Compared with non-shared clonotypes, clonotypes shared by all four sorted-subset donors had higher generation probabilities. Incomplete sequencing was indicated by rarefaction of sorted-subset datasets, despite the large sequencing depth. Approximately 4.8% of naive CD4, 3.5% of naive CD8, roughly 2.4% of memory CD4, and 0.4% of memory CD8 clonotypes were shared across a few donors. Because the study included only a small number of donors, the genetic and exposure-history diversity represented was limited. Based on pairwise subsampling, the degree of clonotype sharing among donors was expected to be affected by sequencing depth. Sampling was limited to blood, and TCR repertoires in tissue likely differ from TCR repertoires in blood. Estimated clonotype richness was generally larger for naive than for memory subsets.

Using the deep immunoSEQ assay, TCR CDR3 regions were amplified from genomic DNA by multiplex PCR. Genomic DNA extracted from each cell subset was distributed evenly over all wells of several immunoSEQ 96-well plates, and each plate served as one replicate. For sorted subsets, each replicate PCR was loaded with approximately 0.2 ug genomic DNA, equivalent to some 31,000 T cell genomes. Purified libraries were quantified with a Qubit 3.0 fluorometer, sized on a Bioanalyzer 2100, and re-quantified with the KAPA Library Quantification kit. A separate single-read 150-cycle Illumina NextSeq 550 flow cell was used to sequence each immunoSEQ 96-well plate. In the authors' own workflow: Because the immunoSEQ output included only junctional sequences and no quality scores, the filtering could not be the same as the filtering used for full-length reads. Sequences were annotated with PyIR, a Python wrapper for IgBLAST v1.9, and V/J genes and CDR3 were assigned using IMGT germline references. Reads with weak V/J assignments (E-value above 1e-6), missing CDR3, stop codons, out-of-frame junctions, or ambiguous translated residues were removed. V3J clonotypes were defined by identical inferred V gene, J gene, and CDR3 amino acid sequence. The percentage overlap between two repertoires was calculated by dividing the number of shared unique clonotypes by the size of the smaller repertoire. Three approaches were used to assess repertoire richness: RTK rarefaction, the Chao1 estimator, and Recon v2.1 estimates of unobserved clonotypes. Generation probabilities were computed with OLGA for all TCRbeta clonotypes obtained by the gDNA method from several donors. This is the immuneACCESS table as TCRdb keeps it, with only in-frame sequences that have V and J called. A part of the clones is gone; compared with another copy, unresolved V genes explain less than half, and the rest is unexplained. The V and J calls and clone size were taken over from that table, and D and trimming were inferred from the DNA. For this sample the table gives 1 million to 1.3 million clones, of which around 78% were detected only once. The top ten clones comprise 0.5% to 0.65% of the sample.

The donors were healthy, HIV-negative adults with no recently reported acute infections or vaccinations. Every donor was a Caucasian adult living in Nashville, Tennessee, USA. CD4+ T cells were enriched by magnetic negative selection; naive cells were then positively selected on CD45RA, and the negative fraction formed the memory subset. Blood was obtained by leukapheresis, after which PBMCs were separated by Ficoll-Histopaque density gradient centrifugation and cryopreserved in liquid nitrogen vapor phase. Analytical flow cytometry was used to check the purity and quantity of every magnetically sorted T cell population. Genomic DNA was isolated from every sorted fraction and measured by UV absorbance on a Nanodrop 2000c.

The sequenced sample was memory CD4+ T cells from PBMCs. The intended sense of this specimen's cell subset or site label: CD45RA-negative fraction. This TCR was sampled from a man aged 18 to 30 in good health. Some clones in this sample may be carry-over from other donors' samples. The rearrangement combines TRBV28 with TRBJ2-3; TRBD1 aligns with 8 central bases. The bases are TGTGCCAGCAGTTCTCCGGGACAGGTCACAGATACGCAGTATTTT. Its protein reads: CASSSPGQVTDTQYF.